This T cell receptor beta chain was documented in a study of cytomegalovirus exposure and HLA in healthy donors. Study-wide results and limits: According to a later analysis, most TCR beta chains associated with CMV appeared HLA-restricted. Some TCR beta chains (around 160 of them) were listed as cytomegalovirus-associated.

A word on this clone: Its specificity is unknown.

The PCR used 60 Vbeta and 13 Jbeta primers. TCRdb's copy holds only in-frame clones and misses some; the assay was immunoSEQ multiplex PCR. The sample holds 50,000 to 65,000 clones, around 80% seen once. The CDR3 length is 17 residues. Germline assignment: CDR1 ENHRY and CDR2 SYGVKD. The V end was cut by 0 bases, the J end by 6 bases, with 18 bases between. The clonotype originates from a woman in her thirties or forties in good health and CMV-seropositive. The sequencing input was PBMCs. V usage is TRBV10-3 and J usage is TRBJ2-1, with D possibly matching TRBD2 (7 bases). CDR3 sequence: CAISESGGREVANEQFF. In DNA form, the CDR3 reads TGTGCCATCAGTGAGTCCGGGGGGCGCGAGGTGGCCAATGAGCAGTTCTTC.